These 10 T cell receptor beta chains came from one sample sequenced in a study of response to subunit inactivated influenza vaccine. One entry per CDR3 protein results from TCRdb running MiXCR on the RT-PCR reads. This table holds about 520,000 distinct CDR3 sequences, approximately 7.7% found once. Here the sequenced sample was PBMCs from blood, taken roughly 24 months after vaccination. Receptors originate from a man aged 50 to 75 who received an inactivated influenza vaccine.

This clonotype was picked up many times. The V gene is TRBV28, the J gene TRBJ1-5; tentative D call: TRBD1 (5 bases). CDR3 length equals 16 residues. V lost 4 bases to trimming and J lost 0 bases, with 13 bases between them. Germline values: CDR1 MDHEN, CDR2 SYDVKM. CDR3 sequence (DNA): TGTGCCAGCAGTTCGTATTCAGGGTATAGCAATCAGCCCCAGCATTTT. This sequence encodes CASSSYSGYSNQPQHF.

This clonotype was seen a handful of times. The chain recombines TRBV6-2 or TRBV6-3 with TRBJ2-2, with a possible D match to TRBD1 (6 bases). The CDR3 extends over 16 amino acids. V was cut by 6 bases and J by 3 bases, with 17 bases left in between. The germline V gene has CDR1 MNHEY and CDR2 SVGEGT. The CDR3 here is CASRIRQGRDTGELFF. DNA of the CDR3: TGTGCCAGCAGGATTAGGCAGGGGAGAGACACCGGGGAGCTGTTTTTT.

This clonotype occurred many times. The rearrangement links TRBV12-3 or TRBV12-4 to TRBJ1-5; TRBD1 might be the D (5 bases). V lost 4 bases and J lost 0, with 10 bases in between. This CDR3 contains 15 residues. The CDR3 region is CASSWGGDSNQPQHF. The CDR3 nucleotides read TGTGCCAGCAGTTGGGGGGGGGATAGCAATCAGCCCCAGCATTTT.

The table lists this clonotype with many counts. The rearrangement links TRBV18 to TRBJ2-7, with D maybe TRBD1 (6 bases). CDR3 length: 13 amino acids. Germline CDR1 is KGHSH and CDR2 is LQKENI. V gave up 5 bases and J gave up 7 bases, with 15 bases separating them. As DNA, the CDR3 is TGTGCCAGCTCAAGACAGGTTAAAGGTGAGCAGTACTTC. This translates into CASSRQVKGEQYF. Supplemented by reference TRBV18 and TRBJ2-7, the full variable domain reads NAGVMQNPRHLVRRRGQEARLRCSPMKGHSHVYWYRQLPEEGLKFMVYLQKENIIDESGMPKERFSAEFPKEGPSILRIQQVVRGDSAAYFCASSRQVKGEQYFGPGTRLTVT.

The rearrangement uses TRBV18 and TRBJ2-6, with 8 bases identical to TRBD1. The CDR3 is made up of 18 amino acids. J was trimmed by 0 bases and V by 2 bases; bases with no gene match: 6. The germline V gene encodes CDR1 KGHSH and CDR2 LQKENI. The CDR3 loop reads CASSPGRGQDSGANVLTF. DNA for the CDR3: TGTGCCAGCTCACCAGGTAGGGGACAGGACTCTGGGGCCAACGTCCTGACTTTC.

At least ten counts were recorded for this clonotype. The CDR3 DNA is TGTGCCAGCAGCCATAGCGGGAGGGTGCGTTCAGATACGCAGTATTTT. It yields the protein CASSHSGRVRSDTQYF. The genes are TRBV3-1 and TRBJ2-3; 11 nucleotides agree with TRBD2. V shed 3 bases, J shed 4 bases, and the junction held 6 bases outside the gene matches. Germline V gene lookup returns CDR1 LGHDT and CDR2 YNNKEL (reference sequence). The CDR3 is made up of 16 amino acids.

V gene TRBV7-2 combines with J gene TRBJ2-1; no definite D call. CDR1 and CDR2 from the germline V gene are SGHTA and FQGNSA. The CDR3 has 11 amino acids. V lost 5 bases, J lost 10 bases, and 9 bases lay in between. The CDR3 DNA is TGTGCCAGCAGCCCAGCAAGGGAGCAGTTCTTC. Residues: CASSPAREQFF.

This chain's CDR3 is CASSQDLGWGRINQPQHF. The CDR3 DNA sequence: TGCGCCAGCAGCCAAGATCTGGGTTGGGGGCGGATCAATCAGCCCCAGCATTTT. V usage is TRBV4-3 and J usage is TRBJ1-5; D possibly corresponds to TRBD1 (6 bases). Trimming took off 0 bases at V and 3 bases at J, with 18 bases between the two ends. Germline lookup yields CDR1 LGHNA and CDR2 YSLEER. The CDR3 is 18 amino acids.

The table lists this clonotype with a count of one. This chain joins TRBV6-5 and TRBJ2-1; 10 nucleotides line up with TRBD2. V lost 4 bases and J lost 8; bases outside the gene matches: 11. The CDR3 runs to 16 residues. Germline V gives CDR1 MNHEY, CDR2 SVGAGI. The CDR3 reads CASSFLAGAGNDEQFF. DNA for the CDR3: TGTGCCAGCAGTTTCCTAGCGGGAGCTGGGAACGATGAGCAGTTCTTC.

The chain uses TRBV10-3 and TRBJ2-1, with 13 nucleotides matching TRBD2. Trimming cost V 6 bases and J 11 bases; bases outside gene matches: 13. Germline CDR1 ENHRY, CDR2 SYGVKD. There are 16 residues in the CDR3. CDR3 in DNA: TGTGCCATCAGCCTCCAGGGGACTAGCGGGACTGTCCAGCAGTTCTTC. It is translated as CAISLQGTSGTVQQFF.